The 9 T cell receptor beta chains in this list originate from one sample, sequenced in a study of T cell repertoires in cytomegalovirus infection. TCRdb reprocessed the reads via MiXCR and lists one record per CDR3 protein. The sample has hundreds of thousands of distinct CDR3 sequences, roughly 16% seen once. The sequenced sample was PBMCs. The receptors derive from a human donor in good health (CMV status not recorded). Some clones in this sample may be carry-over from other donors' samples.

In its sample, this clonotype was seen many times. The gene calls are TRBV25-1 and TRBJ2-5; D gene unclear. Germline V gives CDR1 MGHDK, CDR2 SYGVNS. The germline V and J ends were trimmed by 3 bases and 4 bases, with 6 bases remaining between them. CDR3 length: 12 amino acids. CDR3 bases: TGTGCCAGCAGTGATAAAATAGAGACCCAGTACTTC. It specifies CASSDKIETQYF.

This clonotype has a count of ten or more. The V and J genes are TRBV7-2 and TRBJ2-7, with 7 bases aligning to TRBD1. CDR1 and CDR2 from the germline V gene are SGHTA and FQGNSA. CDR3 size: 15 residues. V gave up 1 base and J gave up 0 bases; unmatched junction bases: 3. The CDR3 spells CASSLVTGSSYEQYF. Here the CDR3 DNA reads TGTGCCAGCAGCTTAGTGACAGGGAGCTCCTACGAGCAGTACTTC.

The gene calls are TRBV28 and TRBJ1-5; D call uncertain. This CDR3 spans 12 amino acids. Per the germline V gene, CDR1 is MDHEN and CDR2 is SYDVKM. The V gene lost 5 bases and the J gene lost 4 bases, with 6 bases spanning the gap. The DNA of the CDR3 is TGTGCCAGCAGTCAACAGAATCAGCCCCAGCATTTT. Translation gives CASSQQNQPQHF. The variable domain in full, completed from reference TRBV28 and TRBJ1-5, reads DVKVTQSSRYLVKRTGEKVFLECVQDMDHENMFWYRQDPGLGLRLIYFSYDVKMKEKGDIPEGYSVSREKKERFSLILESASTNQTSMYLCASSQQNQPQHFGDGTRLSIL.

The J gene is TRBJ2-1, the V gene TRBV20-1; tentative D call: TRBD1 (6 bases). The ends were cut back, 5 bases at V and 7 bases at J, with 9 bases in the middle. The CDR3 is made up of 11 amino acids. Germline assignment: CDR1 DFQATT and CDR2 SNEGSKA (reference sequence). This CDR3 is CSALRGNEQFF. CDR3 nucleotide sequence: TGCAGTGCTCTCAGGGGTAATGAGCAGTTCTTC.

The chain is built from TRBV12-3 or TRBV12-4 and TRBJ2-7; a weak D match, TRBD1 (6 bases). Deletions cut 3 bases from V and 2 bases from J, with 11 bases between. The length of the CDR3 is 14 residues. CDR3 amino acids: CASSFQGPPYEQYF. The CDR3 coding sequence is TGTGCCAGCAGTTTCCAGGGGCCCCCCTACGAGCAGTACTTC.

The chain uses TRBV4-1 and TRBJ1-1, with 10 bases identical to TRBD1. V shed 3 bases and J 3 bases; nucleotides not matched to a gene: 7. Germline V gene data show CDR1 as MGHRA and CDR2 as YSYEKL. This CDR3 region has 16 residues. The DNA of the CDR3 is TGCGCCAGCAGCCACCTTGGGACAGGGGCGGACACTGAAGCTTTCTTT. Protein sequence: CASSHLGTGADTEAFF.

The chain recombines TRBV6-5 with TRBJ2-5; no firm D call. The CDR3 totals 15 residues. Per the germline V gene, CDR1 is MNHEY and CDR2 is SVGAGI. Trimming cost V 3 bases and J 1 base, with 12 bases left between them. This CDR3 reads CASSYIVGIQETQYF. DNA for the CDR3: TGTGCCAGCAGTTATATCGTCGGAATCCAAGAGACCCAGTACTTC.

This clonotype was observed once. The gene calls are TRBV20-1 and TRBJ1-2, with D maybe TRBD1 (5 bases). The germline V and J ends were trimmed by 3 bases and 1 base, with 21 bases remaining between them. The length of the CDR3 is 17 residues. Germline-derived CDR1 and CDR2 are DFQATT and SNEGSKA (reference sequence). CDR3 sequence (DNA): TGCAGTGCTAGCGGGGGGAAGGGGAGGAGCCTTAACTATGGCTACACCTTC. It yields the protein CSASGGKGRSLNYGYTF.

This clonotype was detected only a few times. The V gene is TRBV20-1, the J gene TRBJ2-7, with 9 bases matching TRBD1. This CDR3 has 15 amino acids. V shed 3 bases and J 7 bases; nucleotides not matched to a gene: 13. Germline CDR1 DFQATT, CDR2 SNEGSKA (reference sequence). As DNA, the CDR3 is TGCAGTGCTAGTTTGATCGGGACAGGGAAGAGGGAGCAGTACTTC. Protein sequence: CSASLIGTGKREQYF.